This T cell receptor (beta chain) is drawn from a study of blood T cell repertoires in COVID-19. Background on the study: Acute and convalescent COVID-19 specimens originated in the United States, Italy and Spain. Nucleic acid was either cDNA or gDNA, and it came from T cells, B-cell-depleted T cells, or PBMCs.

Original analysis: Amplifying reference gene primers gave estimates of nucleated cell counts. Repertoires were generated with immunoSEQ multiplex PCR, while TCRdb's copy carries only in-frame clones and drops some. V and J calls plus clone size are reproduced from that table; the DNA served to infer D and trimming. The sample lists about 170,000 clones, roughly nine tenths seen once, with about 0.54% in the top ten. The V gene lost 4 bases and the J gene lost 0 bases, with 11 bases spanning the gap. The CDR3 has 15 residues. CDR1 SGDLS and CDR2 YYNGEE come from the germline V gene. This clonotype was obtained from a man aged 50 to 60 with acute or convalescent COVID-19. Sequences were obtained from peripheral blood. The V and J genes are TRBV9 and TRBJ1-5; tentatively, D is TRBD1 (5 bases). Here the CDR3 reads CASSTGHLSNQPQHF. The CDR3 DNA reads TGTGCCAGCAGCACCGGACACCTTAGCAATCAGCCCCAGCATTTT.